This T cell receptor (beta chain) was captured by sequencing in a study of blood T cell repertoires in COVID-19. TCRdb's copy holds only in-frame clones and misses some; the assay was immunoSEQ multiplex PCR. The table has roughly 120,000 clones, more than 75% seen once. Trimming cost V 2 bases and J 7 bases; bases outside gene matches: 7. Germline CDR1 reads SGHRS; CDR2 reads YFSETQ. The CDR3 runs 15 residues. The specimen was peripheral blood. The rearrangement uses TRBV5-1 and TRBJ2-2, with TRBD1 matching 8 bases. The origin of this receptor is a man aged 55 to 70 with COVID-19, enrolled during active disease. The CDR3 nucleotides read TGCGCCAGCAGCTTTTCCCAGGGGGCCGGCGGGGAGCTGTTTTTT. Residues: CASSFSQGAGGELFF.